The T cell receptor beta chain described here comes from a study of blood T cells in healthy people across ages. Next came a second PCR, run for about 6 to 12 cycles, which used a sample-barcoded 5' primer along with a J-beta primer mix. Every single cDNA molecule received a tag from a template-switch adaptor with 12 random nucleotides. Sequencing recovered at least 2.5 million CDR3-containing paired-end reads from each sample. TCRdb passed the 5' RACE reads through MiXCR, listing each CDR3 protein once. Of hundreds of thousands of distinct CDR3 sequences listed, around 42% are singletons. Regarding the study as a whole: More naive CD4+ cells and higher diversity were found in long-lived than in aged donors.

Note on this clonotype: Its antigen is unidentified.

Germline CDR1 is LGHNA and CDR2 is YNFKEQ. V lost 6 bases, J lost 4 bases, and 10 bases stayed unmatched. The CDR3 contains 17 residues. The rearrangement links TRBV4-2 to TRBJ2-2; TRBD2 agrees at 11 bases. This TCR derives from a man aged 55 to 70 in good health. Specimen: blood. The chain's CDR3 is CASSPTSGALSTGELFF. The CDR3, as DNA: TGTGCCAGCAGTCCGACTAGCGGGGCCTTGAGCACCGGGGAGCTGTTTTTT.